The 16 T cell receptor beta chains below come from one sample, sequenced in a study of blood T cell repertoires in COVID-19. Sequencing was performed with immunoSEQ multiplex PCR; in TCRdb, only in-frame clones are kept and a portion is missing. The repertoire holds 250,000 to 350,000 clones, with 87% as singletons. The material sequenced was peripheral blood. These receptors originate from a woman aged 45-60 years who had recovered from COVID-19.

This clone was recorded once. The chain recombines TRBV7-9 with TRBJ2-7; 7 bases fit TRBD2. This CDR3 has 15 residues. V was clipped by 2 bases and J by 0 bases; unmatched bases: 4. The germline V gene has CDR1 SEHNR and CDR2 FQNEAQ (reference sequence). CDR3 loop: CASSLSGDNSYEQYF. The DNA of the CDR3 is TGTGCCAGCAGCTTAAGCGGGGATAACTCCTACGAGCAGTACTTC.

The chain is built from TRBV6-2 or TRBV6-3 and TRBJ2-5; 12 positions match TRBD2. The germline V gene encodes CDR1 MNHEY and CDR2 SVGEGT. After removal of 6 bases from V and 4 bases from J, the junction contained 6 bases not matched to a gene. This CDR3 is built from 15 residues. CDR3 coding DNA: TGTGCCAGCAGCAAGGGACTAGCGGGCAGAGAGACCCAGTACTTC. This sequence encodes CASSKGLAGRETQYF.

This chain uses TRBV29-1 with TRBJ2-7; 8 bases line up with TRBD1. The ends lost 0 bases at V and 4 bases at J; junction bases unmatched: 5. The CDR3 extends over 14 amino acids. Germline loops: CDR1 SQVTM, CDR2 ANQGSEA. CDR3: CSVEDIQGGYEQYF. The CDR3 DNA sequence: TGCAGCGTTGAAGATATACAGGGGGGATACGAGCAGTACTTC.

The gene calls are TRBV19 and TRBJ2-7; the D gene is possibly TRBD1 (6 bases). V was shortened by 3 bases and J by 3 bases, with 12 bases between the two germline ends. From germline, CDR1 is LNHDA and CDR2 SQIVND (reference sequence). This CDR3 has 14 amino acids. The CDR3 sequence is CASSIAGAGYEQYF. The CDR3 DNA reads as TGTGCCAGTAGTATTGCAGGGGCTGGCTACGAGCAGTACTTC. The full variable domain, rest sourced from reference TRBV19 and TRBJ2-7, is DGGITQSPKYLFRKEGQNVTLSCEQNLNHDAMYWYRQDPGQGLRLIYYSQIVNDFQKGDIAEGYSVSREKKESFPLTVTSAQKNPTAFYLCASSIAGAGYEQYFGPGTRLTVT.

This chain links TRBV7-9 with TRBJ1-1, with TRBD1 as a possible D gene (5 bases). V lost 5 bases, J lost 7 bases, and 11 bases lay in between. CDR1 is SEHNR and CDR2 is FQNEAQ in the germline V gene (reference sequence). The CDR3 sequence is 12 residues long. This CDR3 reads CASSPQTDEAFF. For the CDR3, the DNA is TGTGCCAGCAGCCCTCAGACAGATGAAGCTTTCTTT.

CDR3: CSVRTKGVDEQYF. CDR3 bases: TGCAGCGTTCGAACAAAGGGGGTGGACGAGCAGTACTTC. The chain joins TRBV29-1 to TRBJ2-7; possible D gene TRBD1, 6 bases. Germline CDR1 and CDR2: SQVTM and ANQGSEA. The length of the CDR3 is 13 residues. The V and J ends lost 5 bases and 5 bases respectively, with 16 bases between them.

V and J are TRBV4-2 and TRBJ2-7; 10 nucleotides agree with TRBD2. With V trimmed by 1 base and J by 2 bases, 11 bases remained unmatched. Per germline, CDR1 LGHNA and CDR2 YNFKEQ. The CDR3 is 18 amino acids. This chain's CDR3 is CASSQGLAGGIRPYEQYF. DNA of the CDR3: TGTGCCAGCAGCCAAGGATTAGCGGGAGGAATACGGCCCTACGAGCAGTACTTC.

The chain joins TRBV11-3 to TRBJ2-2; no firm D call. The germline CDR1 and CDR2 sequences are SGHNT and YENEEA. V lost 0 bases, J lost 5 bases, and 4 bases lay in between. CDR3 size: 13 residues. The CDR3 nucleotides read TGTGCCAGCAGCTTAGATCCAACCGGGGAGCTGTTTTTT. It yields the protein CASSLDPTGELFF.

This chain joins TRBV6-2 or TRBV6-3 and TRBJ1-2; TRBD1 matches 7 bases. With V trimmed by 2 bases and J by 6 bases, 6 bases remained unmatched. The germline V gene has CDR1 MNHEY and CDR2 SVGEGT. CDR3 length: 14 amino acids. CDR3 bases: TGTGCCAGCAGTTACAGCTACAGGGGAGATGGCTACACCTTC. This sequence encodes CASSYSYRGDGYTF.

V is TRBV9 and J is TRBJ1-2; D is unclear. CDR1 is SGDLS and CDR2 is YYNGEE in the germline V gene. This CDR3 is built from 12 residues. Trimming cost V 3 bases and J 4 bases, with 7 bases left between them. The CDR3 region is CASSATSYGYTF. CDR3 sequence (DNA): TGTGCCAGCAGCGCCACGAGCTATGGCTACACCTTC.

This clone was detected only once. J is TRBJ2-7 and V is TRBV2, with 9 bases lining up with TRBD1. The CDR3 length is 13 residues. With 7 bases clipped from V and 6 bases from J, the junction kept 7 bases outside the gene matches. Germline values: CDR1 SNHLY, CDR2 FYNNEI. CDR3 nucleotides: TGTGCCAGCAAGCCAAACAGGGGGCTCGAGCAGTACTTC. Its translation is CASKPNRGLEQYF. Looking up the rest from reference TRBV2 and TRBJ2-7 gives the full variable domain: EPEVTQTPSHQVTQMGQEVILRCVPISNHLYFYWYRQILGQKVEFLVSFYNNEISEKSEIFDDQFSVERPDGSNFTLKIRSTKLEDSAMYFCASKPNRGLEQYFGPGTRLTVT.

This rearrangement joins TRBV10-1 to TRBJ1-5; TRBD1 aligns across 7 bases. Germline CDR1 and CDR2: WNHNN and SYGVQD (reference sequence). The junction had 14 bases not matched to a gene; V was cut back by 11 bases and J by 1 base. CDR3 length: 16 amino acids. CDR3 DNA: TGCGCCCGAGGACAGGCGCTTTCGGGCAGCAATCAGCCCCAGCATTTT. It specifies CARGQALSGSNQPQHF.

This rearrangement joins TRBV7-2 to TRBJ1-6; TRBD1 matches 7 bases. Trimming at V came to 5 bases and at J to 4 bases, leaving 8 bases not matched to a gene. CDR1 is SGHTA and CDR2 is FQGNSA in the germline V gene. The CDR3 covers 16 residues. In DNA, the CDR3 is TGTGCCAGCAGCCTACAGGGGTCCGGTTATAATTCACCCCTCCACTTT. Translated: CASSLQGSGYNSPLHF.

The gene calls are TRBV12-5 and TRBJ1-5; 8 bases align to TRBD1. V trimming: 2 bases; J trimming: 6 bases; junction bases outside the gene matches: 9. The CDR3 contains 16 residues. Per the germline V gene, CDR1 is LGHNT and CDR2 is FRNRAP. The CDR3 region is CASGLSLDRVGQPQHF. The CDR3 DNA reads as TGTGCTAGTGGTTTGTCCTTGGACAGGGTGGGTCAGCCCCAGCATTTT.

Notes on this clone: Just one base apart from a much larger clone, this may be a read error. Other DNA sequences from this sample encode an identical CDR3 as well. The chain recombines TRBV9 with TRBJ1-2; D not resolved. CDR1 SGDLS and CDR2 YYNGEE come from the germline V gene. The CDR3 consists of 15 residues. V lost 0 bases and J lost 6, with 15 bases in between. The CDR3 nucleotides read TGTGCCAGCAGCGTAGAGGCGCAGGAAGAGCATGGCTACACCTTC. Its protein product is CASSVEAQEEHGYTF.

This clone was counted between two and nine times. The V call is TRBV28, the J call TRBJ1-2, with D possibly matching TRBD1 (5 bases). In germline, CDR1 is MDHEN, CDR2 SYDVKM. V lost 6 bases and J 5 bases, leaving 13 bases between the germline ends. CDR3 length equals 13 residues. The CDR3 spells CASSLQENYGYTF. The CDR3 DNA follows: TGTGCCAGCAGCCTACAGGAGAATTATGGCTACACCTTC.